This TCR beta chain was captured by sequencing in a study of T cells in Graves' hyperthyroidism and ophthalmopathy. The overall study: Prior to any treatment, at the point of initial diagnosis, peripheral blood was collected.

The TCR beta CDR3 regions underwent amplification using RNA transcripts as the source. The study used the HTBI primer set for a first-round RT-PCR of the TCR CDR3. In TCRdb, the multiplex PCR reads were re-called with MiXCR into one record per CDR3 protein. The sample lists fewer than 900,000 distinct CDR3 sequences; around 20% were seen once. Notes on this clonotype: The antigen is undetermined.

Study-wide findings and caveats: Within blood appeared most thyroid clonotypes that had expanded above 0.001. For ophthalmopathy, model prediction preceded onset by a median 6.5 months.

Germline V lookup: CDR1 DFQATT, CDR2 SNEGSKA (reference sequence). The CDR3 length is 13 residues. J is TRBJ2-2 and V is TRBV20-1, with D possibly matching TRBD1 (6 bases). The sequenced sample consisted of blood. The clonotype originates from a woman aged 50 to 60 with Graves' hyperthyroidism that later progressed to Graves' ophthalmopathy. The DNA of the CDR3 is TGCACCGTACAGGGACCGAGCACCGGGGAGCTGTTTTTT. Translation: CTVQGPSTGELFF.